The source of this TCR beta chain is a study of monozygotic twins with cystic fibrosis. The CDR3 loop spans 14 amino acids. The junction had 6 bases not matched to a gene; V was cut back by 5 bases and J by 8 bases. The germline gives CDR1 SGHVS, CDR2 FNYEAQ. Sequencing was performed with immunoSEQ multiplex PCR; in TCRdb, only in-frame clones are kept and a portion is missing. The repertoire holds 12,000 to 15,000 clones, with approximately 92% as singletons. V and J are TRBV7-6 and TRBJ1-2; 12 positions agree with TRBD1. This receptor was identified in a boy aged 10-17 years with cystic fibrosis. The material sequenced was blood. In DNA, the CDR3 is TGTGCCAGCAGCCCCGGGACAGGGGGCTGGGGCTACACCTTC. It yields the protein CASSPGTGGWGYTF.